In this sample, the clone carrying this T cell receptor (beta chain) turned up a few times. What it recognizes is unknown. The same CDR3 also results from other DNA sequences found in this sample. The data stem from a study of cytomegalovirus exposure and HLA in healthy donors. Study-wide results and limits: Roughly uniform depth of sequencing across donors was assumed in presence/absence analyses.

Trimming stripped 0 bases from V and 3 bases from J, with 8 bases between. This CDR3 region has 13 residues. Germline CDR1 GTSNPN, CDR2 SVGIG (reference sequence). The PCR contained 60 Vbeta and 13 Jbeta primers. Using immunoSEQ multiplex PCR, the repertoire was profiled, and TCRdb retains in-frame clones only, with some absent. The sample shows 200,000 or so clones, approximately 88% of them seen only once. Participants comprised healthy donors of bone marrow. The chain links TRBV30 to TRBJ1-1, with D unresolved. The sequenced material came from PBMCs. The clonotype comes from a boy between 2 and 10 years old in good health and CMV-seronegative. The DNA of the CDR3 is TGTGCCTGGAGTGTACGAGTGGACACTGAAGCTTTCTTT. The encoded protein is CAWSVRVDTEAFF. The whole variable domain, filled in from reference TRBV30 and TRBJ1-1, reads SQTIHQWPATLVQPVGSPLSLECTVEGTSNPNLYWYRQAAGRGLQLLFYSVGIGQISSEVPQNLSASRPQDRQFILSSKKLLLSDSGFYLCAWSVRVDTEAFFGQGTRLTVV.